One and the same sample provided the 22 T cell receptor beta chains below, sequenced in a study of control samples from healthy donors and cancer patients. TCRdb's copy holds only in-frame clones and misses some; the assay was immunoSEQ multiplex PCR. The table includes about 120,000 clones, around 90% detected once. Material for sequencing was blood. The receptors were gathered from a woman aged 65 to 85 in good health.

The chain carries TRBV5-1 and TRBJ2-1; 8 bases fit TRBD2. The germline V gene encodes CDR1 SGHRS and CDR2 YFSETQ. CDR3 length: 15 amino acids. J lost 1 base, V lost 7 bases, and 7 bases had no gene match. The CDR3 reads CASGAGGLSYNEQFF. Written as DNA, the CDR3 is TGCGCCAGCGGGGCGGGGGGCCTGTCCTACAATGAGCAGTTCTTC.

The chain combines TRBV4-3 with TRBJ1-5; D call uncertain. The CDR3 has 16 residues. Germline CDR1 and CDR2: LGHNA and YSLEER. The V and J ends lost 0 bases and 6 bases respectively, with 15 bases between them. The CDR3 here is CASSQDPRQAGQPQHF. The CDR3, as DNA: TGCGCCAGCAGCCAAGATCCCCGGCAAGCGGGTCAGCCCCAGCATTTT.

The genes are TRBV5-1 and TRBJ1-3, with a possible D match to TRBD1 (5 bases). The germline V gene has CDR1 SGHRS and CDR2 YFSETQ. V shed 0 bases and J shed 2 bases, with 15 bases lying between them. This CDR3 region has 17 residues. CDR3 region: CASSLGAQGPTGNTIYF. CDR3 nucleotides: TGCGCCAGCAGCTTGGGGGCTCAGGGCCCCACTGGAAACACCATATATTTT.

V and J are TRBV9 and TRBJ1-5; D is unresolved. V was pared by 0 bases and J by 4 bases, with 8 bases between. Germline V gives CDR1 SGDLS, CDR2 YYNGEE. The CDR3 is 14 amino acids. The CDR3 sequence is CASSVGHKNQPQHF. The CDR3 nucleotides read TGTGCCAGCAGCGTAGGACATAAAAATCAGCCCCAGCATTTT. The full variable domain, rest sourced from reference TRBV9 and TRBJ1-5, is DSGVTQTPKHLITATGQRVTLRCSPRSGDLSVYWYQQSLDQGLQFLIQYYNGEERAKGNILERFSAQQFPDLHSELNLSSLELGDSALYFCASSVGHKNQPQHFGDGTRLSIL.

The V call is TRBV5-1, the J call TRBJ2-5, with 9 bases that match TRBD1. Germline V gives CDR1 SGHRS, CDR2 YFSETQ. This CDR3 has 15 amino acids. V trimming: 0 bases; J trimming: 2 bases; junction bases outside the gene matches: 2. The DNA of the CDR3 is TGCGCCAGCAGCTTGGTGGGGACAGGGCAAGAGACCCAGTACTTC. Protein sequence: CASSLVGTGQETQYF.

The chain couples TRBV6-5 to TRBJ1-6, with a weak D call TRBD1 (5 bases). The CDR3 runs 14 residues. Germline V gene sequence: CDR1 MNHEY, CDR2 SVGAGI. With 8 bases removed from V and 9 bases from J, the gap between germline ends came to 17 bases. In DNA form, the CDR3 reads TGTGCCAGCGGTATCGGGGGGATAGCTTCACCCCTCCACTTT. This translates into CASGIGGIASPLHF.

The chain employs TRBV5-1 and TRBJ1-6; possibly TRBD1 for D (6 bases). The CDR3 is made up of 15 amino acids. Germline CDR1 reads SGHRS; CDR2 reads YFSETQ. The germline V and J ends were trimmed by 3 bases and 2 bases, with 9 bases remaining between them. The CDR3 loop reads CASSSDRPYNSPLHF. The CDR3 region has the DNA TGCGCCAGCAGCTCAGACAGGCCCTATAATTCACCCCTCCACTTT.

The CDR3 region has the DNA TGCGCCAGCAGGGTCGGCGGTAGGGGCTACACCTTC. It specifies CASRVGGRGYTF. The V and J genes are TRBV10-2 and TRBJ1-2; D is unresolved. Germline V gene lookup returns CDR1 WSHSY and CDR2 SAAADI. The CDR3 extends over 12 amino acids. The ends were cut back, 6 bases at V and 8 bases at J, with 13 bases in the middle.

This rearrangement joins TRBV6-2 or TRBV6-3 to TRBJ1-2; D ambiguous. Germline CDR1 MNHEY, CDR2 SVGEGT. There are 12 residues in the CDR3. V lost 2 bases and J lost 10, with 11 bases in between. CDR3 sequence: CASSYNSDIYTF. The CDR3, as DNA: TGTGCCAGCAGTTACAATTCCGACATCTACACCTTC.

The chain couples TRBV6-5 to TRBJ1-1, with a weak D call TRBD1 (5 bases). CDR3 length equals 15 residues. V gave up 6 bases and J gave up 1 base, with 15 bases separating them. Germline values: CDR1 MNHEY, CDR2 SVGAGI. The CDR3 sequence: CASRMQRGENTEAFF. CDR3 nucleotides: TGTGCCAGCAGGATGCAAAGGGGAGAGAACACTGAAGCTTTCTTT.

The rearrangement joins TRBV7-9 to TRBJ1-6; TRBD1 is a possible D gene (5 bases). This CDR3 has 14 residues. Germline assignment: CDR1 SEHNR and CDR2 FQNEAQ (reference sequence). V lost 1 base and J 10 bases, leaving 11 bases between the germline ends. Written as DNA, the CDR3 is TGTGCCAGCAGCTTAGATCAGGGTTGGTCACCCCTCCACTTT. Its translation is CASSLDQGWSPLHF.

This chain uses TRBV14 with TRBJ1-6, with a weak D call TRBD1 (5 bases). V shed 6 bases and J shed 4 bases, with 25 bases lying between them. This CDR3 comprises 19 residues. Germline CDR1 is SGHDN and CDR2 is FVKESK. The CDR3 loop is CASRRQVLDTNYYNSPLHF. CDR3 nucleotide sequence: TGTGCCAGCAGACGCCAAGTCTTGGACACAAACTATTATAATTCACCCCTCCACTTT.

The count of this clone is one. CDR3 DNA: TGTGCCAGCAGCGCTCAACCGATCTCTGGAAACACCATATATTTT. Its protein is CASSAQPISGNTIYF. This chain links TRBV3-1 (or the pseudogene TRBV3-2) with TRBJ1-3; D remains ambiguous. Germline-derived CDR1 and CDR2 are LGHDT and YNNKEL (reference sequence). The V end lost 5 bases, the J end lost 0 bases, and 11 bases lay between the germline ends. The CDR3 sequence is 15 residues long.

The chain joins TRBV4-1 to TRBJ2-5; 9 nucleotides align to TRBD2. Per germline, CDR1 MGHRA and CDR2 YSYEKL. The CDR3 runs to 15 residues. V trimming: 7 bases; J trimming: 2 bases; junction bases outside the gene matches: 8. CDR3 region: CASTPLAGLQETQYF. DNA of the CDR3: TGCGCCAGCACCCCCCTAGCGGGGCTACAAGAGACCCAGTACTTC.

The V gene is TRBV12-3 or TRBV12-4, the J gene TRBJ1-5; D call uncertain. V was pared by 3 bases and J by 7 bases, with 10 bases between. CDR3 length: 13 amino acids. The CDR3 nucleotides read TGTGCCAGCAGTTTGGAACGGGCCCAGCCCCAGCATTTT. Its translation is CASSLERAQPQHF.

The chain couples TRBV6-2 or TRBV6-3 to TRBJ1-5; TRBD1 matches 10 bases. The ends lost 4 bases at V and 2 bases at J; junction bases unmatched: 11. This CDR3 region has 18 residues. From germline, CDR1 is MNHEY and CDR2 SVGEGT. This CDR3 is CASSFYRDRGIGNQPQHF. The CDR3 nucleotides are TGTGCCAGCAGTTTCTACCGGGACAGGGGTATTGGCAATCAGCCCCAGCATTTT.

The gene calls are TRBV2 and TRBJ2-1; 12 bases line up with TRBD2. CDR1 SNHLY and CDR2 FYNNEI come from the germline V gene. The CDR3 runs 15 residues. After removal of 6 bases from V and 8 bases from J, the junction contained 8 bases not matched to a gene. The CDR3 sequence is CASRPLAGGQDEQFF. For the CDR3, the DNA is TGTGCCAGCAGACCCCTAGCGGGGGGGCAGGATGAGCAGTTCTTC.

The J gene is TRBJ2-1, the V gene TRBV6-2 or TRBV6-3; D is possibly TRBD2 (5 bases). Trimming shortened V by 5 bases and J by 7 bases, and 18 bases separated the two germline ends. Germline assignment: CDR1 MNHEY and CDR2 SVGEGT. The CDR3 consists of 15 residues. The CDR3 DNA reads TGTGCCAGCAGTCGAGGTGGTATCGGGGAGAATGAGCAGTTCTTC. Residues: CASSRGGIGENEQFF.

CDR3 DNA: TGTGCCAGCAGTTTTACAGGGGGCACTGAAGCTTTCTTT. It encodes CASSFTGGTEAFF. V gene TRBV12-3 or TRBV12-4 combines with J gene TRBJ1-1, with TRBD1 matching 8 bases. J was trimmed by 4 bases and V by 3 bases; bases with no gene match: 1. The CDR3 extends over 13 amino acids.

CDR3 nucleotide sequence: TGTGCCAGCAGTTTAAGTCCTTCCTACGAGCAGTACTTC. Residues: CASSLSPSYEQYF. This chain links TRBV12-3 or TRBV12-4 with TRBJ2-7; no firm D call. V dropped 2 bases and J dropped 1 base, with 6 bases sitting between them. This CDR3 has 13 residues.

The CDR3 sequence is CASSAMGDTHSLQYF. DNA for the CDR3: TGTGCCAGCTCAGCCATGGGGGACACACATTCACTTCAGTACTTC. The chain is built from TRBV18 and TRBJ2-4; a possible D gene is TRBD1 (6 bases). V gave up 5 bases and J gave up 11 bases, with 22 bases separating them. Germline lookup yields CDR1 KGHSH and CDR2 LQKENI. The CDR3 totals 15 residues.

The CDR3 region is CASSPTGRAYEQYF. In DNA form, the CDR3 reads TGTGCCAGCTCACCAACGGGCAGGGCCTACGAGCAGTACTTC. V usage is TRBV18 and J usage is TRBJ2-7; TRBD1 is a possible D gene (5 bases). From germline, CDR1 is KGHSH and CDR2 LQKENI. There are 14 residues in the CDR3. Trimming took off 2 bases at V and 2 bases at J, with 10 bases between the two ends. The full variable domain, in which reference TRBV18 and TRBJ2-7 provide the parts outside the CDR3, is NAGVMQNPRHLVRRRGQEARLRCSPMKGHSHVYWYRQLPEEGLKFMVYLQKENIIDESGMPKERFSAEFPKEGPSILRIQQVVRGDSAAYFCASSPTGRAYEQYFGPGTRLTVT.